Presented here are 21 T cell receptor beta chains from one specimen sequenced in a study of spatial heterogeneity in lung cancer. Time point meaning: sample taken at primary tumor resection. TCRdb passed the 5' RACE reads through MiXCR, listing each CDR3 protein once. The table includes more than 10,000 distinct CDR3 sequences, approximately 12% detected once. These receptors have no identified antigens. Study observations and caveats: In tumors, expanded intratumoral alpha and beta TCR counts tracked mutation counts.

The specimen comprised lung tumor tissue, sampled at surgery. These TCRs come from a male donor with early-stage non-small cell lung cancer.

Here the CDR3 reads CASSRSSGYTF. The CDR3 DNA follows: TGTGCCAGCAGTAGAAGCTCTGGCTACACCTTC. The V gene is TRBV28, the J gene TRBJ1-2; D gene unclear. V was trimmed by 5 bases and J by 7 bases, leaving 8 bases between them. Germline V gene sequence: CDR1 MDHEN, CDR2 SYDVKM. The length of the CDR3 is 11 residues.

This clonotype was counted between two and nine times. This rearrangement joins TRBV6-5 to TRBJ2-5; tentatively, D is TRBD2 (7 bases). In germline, CDR1 is MNHEY, CDR2 SVGAGI. The CDR3 is 13 residues long. Trimming removed 6 bases at V and 7 bases at J, with 15 bases between. CDR3 bases: TGTGCCAGCAGCCCCGGGGGGCAGGGGACCCAGTACTTC. This encodes CASSPGGQGTQYF.

This clonotype was counted between two and nine times. This chain uses TRBV11-2 with TRBJ2-2, with D tentatively TRBD1 (5 bases). CDR3 length equals 13 residues. The germline V and J ends were trimmed by 5 bases and 4 bases, with 8 bases remaining between them. Per germline, CDR1 SGHAT and CDR2 FQNNGV. CDR3 DNA sequence: TGTGCCAGCAGCGCCAGGGCCACCGGGGAGCTGTTTTTT. It translates to CASSARATGELFF.

This clonotype has a count of ten or more. The chain combines TRBV19 with TRBJ2-1, with 9 positions matching TRBD2. Germline CDR1 LNHDA, CDR2 SQIVND (reference sequence). The CDR3 totals 15 residues. V lost 5 bases, J lost 0 bases, and 2 bases stayed unmatched. In nucleotides, the CDR3 is TGTGCCAGTAGTTCTAGCGGGGCCTCCTACAATGAGCAGTTCTTC. Translated: CASSSSGASYNEQFF.

A few counts support this clonotype. The genes are TRBV5-6 and TRBJ1-2; D unclear. CDR3 length: 13 residues. CDR1 SGHDT and CDR2 YYEEEE come from the germline V gene. V was pared by 1 base and J by 4 bases, with 8 bases between. The CDR3 reads CASSLSGSYGYTF. The DNA of the CDR3 is TGTGCCAGCAGCTTGTCAGGCAGCTATGGCTACACCTTC.

This clonotype was detected ten times or more. The rearrangement links TRBV5-1 to TRBJ1-6; D not resolved. V was trimmed by 4 bases and J by 5 bases, leaving 10 bases between them. Per germline, CDR1 SGHRS and CDR2 YFSETQ. The CDR3 is 14 amino acids. This CDR3 is CASSRGVDNSPLHF. The DNA for the CDR3 is TGCGCCAGCAGCCGGGGAGTCGATAATTCACCCCTCCACTTT.

This clonotype was seen many times. J is TRBJ1-1 and V is TRBV19; possible D gene TRBD1, 5 bases. The CDR3 is made up of 15 amino acids. From germline, CDR1 is LNHDA and CDR2 SQIVND (reference sequence). V was trimmed by 5 bases and J by 11 bases, leaving 24 bases between them. The DNA for the CDR3 is TGTGCCAGTAGTCCAGACGTGGGGGGAGGTCTTCTGGCTTTCTTT. Its protein product is CASSPDVGGGLLAFF.

This clonotype showed up just a few times. The genes are TRBV6-6 and TRBJ2-1, with a tentative D call TRBD1 (6 bases). Germline V CDR1 and CDR2: MNHNY, SVGAGI (reference sequence). Trimming cost V 8 bases and J 8 bases, with 19 bases left between them. This CDR3 contains 14 residues. The CDR3 loop is CASAYRDFLDEQFF. The CDR3 DNA sequence: TGTGCCAGCGCATACAGGGATTTTTTGGATGAGCAGTTCTTC.

This clonotype was detected many times. The J gene is TRBJ2-2, the V gene TRBV5-5; D remains ambiguous. CDR3 length equals 12 residues. Germline CDR1 is SGHKS and CDR2 is YYEKEE (reference sequence). Trimming pared 0 bases from V and 9 bases from J, leaving 6 bases between. CDR3 in DNA: TGTGCCAGCAGCTTGGACACTCGGGAGCTGTTTTTT. It specifies CASSLDTRELFF. Complete variable domain (other parts from reference TRBV5-5 and TRBJ2-2): DAGVTQSPTHLIKTRGQQVTLRCSPISGHKSVSWYQQVLGQGPQFIFQYYEKEERGRGNFPDRFSARQFPNYSSELNVNALLLGDSALYLCASSLDTRELFFGEGSRLTVL.

V and J are TRBV12-1 and TRBJ2-2; TRBD2 is taken as the D call from the table, unchecked against the DNA. TRBV12-1 constitutes a pseudogene. This CDR3 spans 16 amino acids. The CDR3 DNA reads as TGTGCCAGCAGCGACCGCAGACAGGAGCGGGACGGGGAGCTGTTTTTT. Encoded protein: CASSDRRQERDGELFF.

This clonotype was detected ten times or more. The chain combines TRBV9 with TRBJ2-3, with D possibly TRBD2 on 6 matching bases. In germline, CDR1 is SGDLS, CDR2 YYNGEE. Trimming stripped 4 bases from V and 1 base from J, with 13 bases between. The CDR3 extends over 15 amino acids. The CDR3 nucleotides are TGTGCCAGCAGCCCGGCCGGAGGGCGCACAGATACGCAGTATTTT. It is translated as CASSPAGGRTDTQYF.

CDR3 DNA sequence: TGTGCCAGCTCAACAGGGGGCTTTAAGACCCAGTACTTC. Residues: CASSTGGFKTQYF. The chain couples TRBV28 to TRBJ2-5; the match to TRBD1 covers 9 bases. Germline V CDR1 and CDR2: MDHEN, SYDVKM. This CDR3 is 13 amino acids long. Trimming at V came to 8 bases and at J to 6 bases, leaving 7 bases not matched to a gene.

This clonotype was counted ten times or more. This rearrangement joins TRBV4-2 to TRBJ1-5; D not certain. Germline loops: CDR1 LGHNA, CDR2 YNFKEQ. This CDR3 is built from 13 residues. With 4 bases removed from V and 3 bases from J, the gap between germline ends came to 7 bases. The CDR3, as DNA: TGTGCCAGCAGCCTGGGAAACAATCAGCCCCAGCATTTT. It specifies CASSLGNNQPQHF.

This clonotype occurred a few times. V gene TRBV5-1 combines with J gene TRBJ2-3, with D possibly being TRBD1 (5 bases). Germline-derived CDR1 and CDR2 are SGHRS and YFSETQ. Trimming shortened V by 4 bases and J by 1 base, and 16 bases separated the two germline ends. This CDR3 is built from 16 residues. DNA of the CDR3: TGCGCCAGCAGCCAGGACGCCTTCAGGGGCACAGATACGCAGTATTTT. It specifies CASSQDAFRGTDTQYF.

With respect to this clonotype: A much larger clone is a single base away; this may be a read error. The chain employs TRBV9 and TRBJ2-7, with no clear D. CDR1 SGDLS and CDR2 YYNGEE come from the germline V gene. The CDR3 has 13 residues. CDR3 amino acids: CASSLRISYKQYF. CDR3 DNA: TGTGCCAGCAGCCTGCGCATCTCCTACAAGCAGTACTTC.

The J gene is TRBJ1-1, the V gene TRBV7-9; no clear D gene. This CDR3 region has 12 residues. Germline V gives CDR1 SEHNR, CDR2 FQNEAQ (reference sequence). Trimming took off 5 bases at V and 2 bases at J, with 6 bases between the two ends. CDR3 nucleotide sequence: TGTGCCAGCAGCGTCGTCAACACTGAAGCTTTCTTT. This codes for CASSVVNTEAFF. The variable domain in full, completed from reference TRBV7-9 and TRBJ1-1, reads DTGVSQNPRHKITKRGQNVTFRCDPISEHNRLYWYRQTLGQGPEFLTYFQNEAQLEKSRLLSDRFSAERPKGSFSTLEIQRTEQGDSAMYLCASSVVNTEAFFGQGTRLTVV.

Remarks on this clonotype: The CDR3 does not end in the conserved phenylalanine or tryptophan, so this is likely a read error. The chain combines TRBV4-3 with TRBJ2-1, with 8 bases lining up with TRBD2. The CDR3 has 16 amino acids. CDR1 is LGHNA, CDR2 YSLEER, per germline. Germline trimming cut 4 bases from V and 0 bases from J; bases unmatched to any gene: 5. The DNA of the CDR3 is TGCGCCAGCAGCCCCGCGGGGGGAAACTCCTACAATGAGCAGTTCTCC. Its protein is CASSPAGGNSYNEQFS.

V and J are TRBV19 and TRBJ1-4; 8 positions agree with TRBD1. Germline values: CDR1 LNHDA, CDR2 SQIVND (reference sequence). This CDR3 spans 15 amino acids. The trim removed 5 bases at V and 6 bases at J, leaving 8 bases unmatched. The CDR3 DNA is TGTGCCAGTAGTCTCCGACAGGGGATGGATGAAAAACTGTTTTTT. This codes for CASSLRQGMDEKLFF.

The chain has TRBV5-1 and TRBJ2-5, with 8 bases identical to TRBD2. There are 16 residues in the CDR3. CDR1 is SGHRS, CDR2 YFSETQ, per germline. The V and J ends lost 9 bases and 5 bases, in that order; junction bases with no gene match: 18. Here the CDR3 reads CATTRGDGLAGETQYF. The CDR3 DNA reads TGCGCCACCACGCGAGGGGACGGTTTAGCGGGGGAGACCCAGTACTTC.

The chain employs TRBV5-1 and TRBJ2-7; D unresolved. The length of the CDR3 is 12 residues. Germline CDR1 is SGHRS and CDR2 is YFSETQ. Deletions cut 0 bases from V and 5 bases from J, with 6 bases between. CDR3 sequence reads: CASSLGHNEQYF. The CDR3 DNA sequence: TGCGCCAGCAGCTTGGGGCACAACGAGCAGTACTTC.

This clonotype was picked up a small number of times. The chain joins TRBV20-1 to TRBJ1-1; D remains ambiguous. Per the germline V gene, CDR1 is DFQATT and CDR2 is SNEGSKA (reference sequence). The CDR3 covers 14 residues. Trimming shortened V by 0 bases and J by 1 base, and 9 bases separated the two germline ends. CDR3 residues: CSARDIGWNTEAFF. The CDR3 DNA is TGCAGTGCTAGAGATATTGGGTGGAACACTGAAGCTTTCTTT.